This TCR beta chain was sequenced during a study of blood T cell repertoires in COVID-19 (dated by TCRdb to 2018 to 2020). Regarding the research as a whole: Samples covering the acute and convalescent phases of COVID-19 were provided by collaborators in the United States, Italy and Spain. The prospective study material was composed of cDNA or gDNA derived from T cells, B-cell-depleted T cells, or PBMCs. The dataset comprised deeply sampled blood TCRbeta repertoires from subjects exposed to, actively infected with, or recovered from COVID-19. A freely available public database, intended as a resource for researchers studying the immune response to SARS-CoV-2, is where the repertoires were released. The samples were drawn from the first 160 participants of the ongoing ImmuneRACE study and from 950 to 1,500 subjects provided by 6 global collaborators. Nearly every sample came with metadata listing a de-identified subject ID, COVID-19 status, age in years and sex. HLA class I and class II types, where available, came from metadata supplied by the sample provider rather than from assay-based typing. The paper as a whole reports these results and caveats: How much clinical and demographic metadata was included differed by source and by participant, and the metadata was provided uncurated.

The immunoSEQ Assay, a bias-controlled multiplex PCR, was used to amplify TCRbeta CDR3 regions from genomic DNA. The study's processing was this. The number of nucleated cells in each sample was estimated by amplification of reference gene primers within the assay. To quantify the absolute abundance of each unique TCRbeta CDR3 rearrangement, sequence reads were collapsed and filtered. For each sample, productive Simpson clonality was calculated by taking the square root of Simpson's diversity index across productive rearrangements. TCRdb stores this immuneACCESS table with in-frame sequences only. Part of the clones is absent; in the studies checked, under half of the shortfall reflects unresolved V genes, and no reason is known for the rest. The V and J calls and clone size were taken over from that table, and D and trimming were inferred from the DNA. The sample data list over 100,000 clones, and approximately 83% of these were observed just once. The ten largest account for approximately 11% of the sample.

The collaborating institutions used their own protocols to collect whole blood in K2EDTA tubes. For TCRbeta analysis, collaborators shipped samples in one of three forms: frozen whole blood, isolated PBMCs, or DNA extracted from either of those sample types. The CDR3, cysteine through phenylalanine, is 12 amino acids long. The read is trimmed to its CDR3 DNA, 36 bases read in frame from base 1. Per the germline V gene (reference sequence), GTSNPN is the CDR1 and SVGIG is the CDR2. Cut back by 0 bases and 4 bases, the V and J ends lie 7 bases apart. This clone has just a few counts. This receptor's antigen is unknown. Per-base quality was not reported, and no clone a single base away is much larger than it.

The sample consisted of peripheral blood. The receptor's source is a man at least 80 years old with acute or convalescent COVID-19. The V and J genes are TRBV30 and TRBJ2-7, with no confident D gene call. CDR3 reads: CAWSVSVYEQYF. The nucleotides read TGTGCCTGGAGTGTCTCCGTTTACGAGCAGTACTTC.